This TCR beta chain was recorded in a study of CD8 T cells in ankylosing spondylitis. Points from the study as a whole: A TCR beta motif of about 8 highly homologous variants seemed to mark ankylosing spondylitis blood. As for the disease-linked clones, they showed a CD8+ phenotype and occurred at relatively low frequencies in peripheral blood.

Libraries for TCR beta were made by quantitative 5'-RACE with molecular barcodes. TCRdb called the 5' RACE reads again in MiXCR, with one record for every CDR3 protein. There are under 950,000 distinct CDR3 sequences in the sample; around 19% occur only once, and about 20% lies in the top ten. V dropped 5 bases and J dropped 5; count of bases not matched to a gene: 6. The CDR3 covers 14 residues. Germline CDR1 ENHRY, CDR2 SYGVKD. This clonotype was seen repeatedly, ten times or more. As yet, its antigen is unknown. The TCR sequence derives from a male donor with ankylosing spondylitis. This rearrangement joins TRBV10-3 to TRBJ2-5; 9 positions agree with TRBD1. The sequencing sample was made of blood, either unsorted or a sorted T cell fraction (not recorded which). The CDR3 spells CAISSTGGMETQYF. The CDR3 nucleotides are TGTGCCATCAGTTCGACAGGGGGGATGGAGACCCAGTACTTC.